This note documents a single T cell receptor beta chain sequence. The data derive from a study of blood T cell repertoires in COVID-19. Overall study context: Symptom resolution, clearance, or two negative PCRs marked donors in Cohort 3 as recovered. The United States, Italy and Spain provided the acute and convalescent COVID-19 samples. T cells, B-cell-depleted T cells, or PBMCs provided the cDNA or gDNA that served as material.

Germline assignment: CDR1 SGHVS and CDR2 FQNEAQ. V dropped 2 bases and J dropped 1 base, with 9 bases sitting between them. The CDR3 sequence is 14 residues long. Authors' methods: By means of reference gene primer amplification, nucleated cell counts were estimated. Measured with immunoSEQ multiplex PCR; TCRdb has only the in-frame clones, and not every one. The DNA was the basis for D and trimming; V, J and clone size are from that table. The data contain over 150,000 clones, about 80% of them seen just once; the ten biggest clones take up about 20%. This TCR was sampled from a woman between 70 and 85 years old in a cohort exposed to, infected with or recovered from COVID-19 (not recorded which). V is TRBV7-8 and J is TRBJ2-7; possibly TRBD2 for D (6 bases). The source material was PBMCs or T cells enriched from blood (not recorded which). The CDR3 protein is CASSLWGDSYEQYF. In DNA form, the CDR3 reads TGTGCCAGCAGCTTATGGGGGGATTCCTACGAGCAGTACTTC.